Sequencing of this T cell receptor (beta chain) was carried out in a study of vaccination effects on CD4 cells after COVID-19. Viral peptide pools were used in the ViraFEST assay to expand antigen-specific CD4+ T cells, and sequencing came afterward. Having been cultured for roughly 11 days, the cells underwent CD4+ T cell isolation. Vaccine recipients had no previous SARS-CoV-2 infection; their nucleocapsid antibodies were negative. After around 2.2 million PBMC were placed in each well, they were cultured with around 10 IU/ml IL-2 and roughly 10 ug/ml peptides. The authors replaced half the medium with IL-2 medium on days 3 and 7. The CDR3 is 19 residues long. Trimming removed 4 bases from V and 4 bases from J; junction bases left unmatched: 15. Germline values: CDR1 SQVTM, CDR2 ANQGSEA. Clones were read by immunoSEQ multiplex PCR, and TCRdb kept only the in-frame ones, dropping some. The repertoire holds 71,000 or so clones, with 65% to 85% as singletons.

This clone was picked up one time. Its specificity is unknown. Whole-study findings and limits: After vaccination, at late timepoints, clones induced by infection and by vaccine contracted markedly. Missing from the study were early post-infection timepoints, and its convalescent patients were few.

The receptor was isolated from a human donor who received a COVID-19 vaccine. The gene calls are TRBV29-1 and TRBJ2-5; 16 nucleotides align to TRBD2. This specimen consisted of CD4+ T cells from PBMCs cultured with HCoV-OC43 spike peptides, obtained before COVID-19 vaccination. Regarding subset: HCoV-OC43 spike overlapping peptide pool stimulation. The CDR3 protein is CSVAALPGLAGGPVETQYF. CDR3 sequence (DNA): TGCAGCGTTGCAGCGCTTCCGGGACTAGCGGGGGGGCCCGTAGAGACCCAGTACTTC.